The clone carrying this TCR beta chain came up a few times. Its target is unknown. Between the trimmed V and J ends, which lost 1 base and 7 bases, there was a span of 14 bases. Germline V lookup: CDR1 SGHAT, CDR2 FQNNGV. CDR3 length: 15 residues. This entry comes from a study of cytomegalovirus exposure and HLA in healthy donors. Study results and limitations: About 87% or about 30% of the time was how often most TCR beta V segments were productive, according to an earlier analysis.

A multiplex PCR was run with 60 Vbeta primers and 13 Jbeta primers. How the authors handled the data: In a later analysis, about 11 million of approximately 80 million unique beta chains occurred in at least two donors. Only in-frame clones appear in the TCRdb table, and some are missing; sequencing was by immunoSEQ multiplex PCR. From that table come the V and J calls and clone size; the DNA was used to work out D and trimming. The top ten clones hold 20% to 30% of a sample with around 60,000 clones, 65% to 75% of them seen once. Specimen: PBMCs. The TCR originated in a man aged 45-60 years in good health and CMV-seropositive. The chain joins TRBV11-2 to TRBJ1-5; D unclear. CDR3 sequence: CASSLGAGLVQPQHF. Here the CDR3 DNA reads TGTGCCAGCAGCTTAGGGGCGGGGTTGGTCCAGCCCCAGCATTTT.